This T cell receptor beta chain was sequenced in a study of beta chain features in type 1 diabetes. Study-level findings and limits: Significant though moderate, a shortening of TCRB CDR3s appeared in all four CD4+ subsets of Type 1 diabetes patients.

A sort by CD45RO/CCR7/CD25/CD127/CD95/CD27 yielded CD4+ naive, central memory, regulatory and stem cell-like memory cells. Purity of each sorted population was above 95%. The sample holds a few counts of this clone. Its specificity is unknown. CDR3 length equals 15 residues. The germline CDR1 and CDR2 sequences are SNHLY and FYNNEI. V was trimmed by 6 bases and J by 0 bases, leaving 12 bases between them. As every portion of the isolated RNA was reverse transcribed, the sequencing read expressed TCRB transcripts. Several million reads were obtained on average from naive, central memory and regulatory T cell samples. Profiled with immunoSEQ multiplex PCR; TCRdb holds only in-frame clones, not every one. The sample has around 130,000 clones, around 10% seen once.

The J gene is TRBJ1-5, the V gene TRBV2, with a possible D match to TRBD1 (6 bases). Sequencing was performed on central memory CD4+ T cells from blood. The TCR was taken from a man aged 25-40 years with type 1 diabetes. The CDR3 protein is CASSPGQYSNQPQHF. In DNA, the CDR3 is TGTGCCAGCAGCCCAGGACAGTATAGCAATCAGCCCCAGCATTTT.